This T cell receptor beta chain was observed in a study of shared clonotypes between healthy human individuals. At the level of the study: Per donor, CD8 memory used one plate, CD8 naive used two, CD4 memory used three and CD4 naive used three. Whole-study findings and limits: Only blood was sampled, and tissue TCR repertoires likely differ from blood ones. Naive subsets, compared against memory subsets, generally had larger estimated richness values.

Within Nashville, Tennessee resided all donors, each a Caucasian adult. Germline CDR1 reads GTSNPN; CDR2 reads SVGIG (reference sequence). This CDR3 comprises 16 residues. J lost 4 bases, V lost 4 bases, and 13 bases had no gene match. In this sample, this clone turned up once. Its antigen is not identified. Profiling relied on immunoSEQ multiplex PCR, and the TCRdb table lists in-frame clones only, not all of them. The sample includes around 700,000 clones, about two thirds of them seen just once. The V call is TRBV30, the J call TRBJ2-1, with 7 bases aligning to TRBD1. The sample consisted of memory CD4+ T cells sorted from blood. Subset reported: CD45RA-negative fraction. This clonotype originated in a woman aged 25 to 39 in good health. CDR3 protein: CAWNPASGGRYNEQFF. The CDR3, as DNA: TGTGCCTGGAACCCAGCCTCAGGGGGTAGATACAATGAGCAGTTCTTC. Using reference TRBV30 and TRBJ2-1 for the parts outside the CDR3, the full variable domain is SQTIHQWPATLVQPVGSPLSLECTVEGTSNPNLYWYRQAAGRGLQLLFYSVGIGQISSEVPQNLSASRPQDRQFILSSKKLLLSDSGFYLCAWNPASGGRYNEQFFGPGTRLTVL.